This T cell receptor beta chain was documented in a study of regulatory T cells in long-lasting Graves disease. The CDR3 loop spans 12 amino acids. Trimming took 9 bases from V and 5 from J, leaving 13 bases between them. Time point given: newly diagnosed GD, antithyroid drugs for less than 3 months. From PBMCs, RNA was extracted and then used to make the TCR library. iRepertoire HTBI primers and Arm-PCR of CDR3 regions built TCR beta libraries. TCRdb re-derived calls from the multiplex PCR reads in MiXCR, one entry per CDR3 protein. The data show 450,000 to 600,000 distinct CDR3 sequences, 15% to 20% seen once. Comments on this clonotype: Being one base from a much bigger clone, this may be a read error.

The sample was also linked to a second study, of T cells in Graves' hyperthyroidism and ophthalmopathy.

The receptor was isolated from a man in his forties with Graves disease. The rearrangement links TRBV12-3 or TRBV12-4 to TRBJ2-5, with D uncertain. The material was peripheral blood mononuclear cells (PBMCs), obtained at new diagnosis, from a patient treated with antithyroid drugs. The CDR3: CARSFSWETQYF. The CDR3 DNA sequence: TGTGCCAGAAGCTTTAGCTGGGAGACCCAGTACTTC.